This TCR beta chain was documented in a study of T cell repertoires in cytomegalovirus infection. TCRdb processed the reads anew with MiXCR; each CDR3 protein has one entry. The sample includes 360,000 or so distinct CDR3 sequences, about 32% of them seen just once. This clonotype appeared a few times. What it binds is unknown. This CDR3 is built from 11 residues. Deletions cut 7 bases from V and 3 bases from J, with 7 bases between. Per the germline V gene, CDR1 is SEHNR and CDR2 is FQNEAQ (reference sequence). Study-wide findings and caveats: Within the response measured ex vivo, HLA-C-restricted CMV-specific TCR beta clonotypes were dominant.

The clonotype was recovered from a human donor in good health (CMV status not recorded). Some clones in this sample may be carry-over from other donors' samples. Sequenced here: cultured PBMCs, sampled from culture after CMV antigen stimulation. The V gene is TRBV7-9, the J gene TRBJ2-7; D gene unclear. The CDR3 DNA reads TGTGCCAGCACCCCCGGCTACGAGCAGTACTTC. Translation gives CASTPGYEQYF.